These 14 T cell receptor beta chains originate from one sample sequenced in a study of cytomegalovirus exposure and HLA in healthy donors. The method was immunoSEQ multiplex PCR; TCRdb's version includes in-frame clones alone and lacks a portion of them. This table has 76,000 or so clones, 94% appearing once. Sample: PBMCs. These receptors all come from a woman younger than 30 in good health and CMV-seronegative.

The V and J genes are TRBV7-2 and TRBJ2-3, with 9 bases matching TRBD2. This CDR3 has 18 residues. With 5 bases clipped from V and 6 bases from J, the junction kept 18 bases outside the gene matches. Germline CDR1 is SGHTA and CDR2 is FQGNSA. The CDR3 DNA reads TGTGCCAGCAGCCCCGGGCTAGCGGGGAGCCCGCGAGGTGATACGCAGTATTTT. Translation: CASSPGLAGSPRGDTQYF.

V and J are TRBV11-2 and TRBJ2-5, with a tentative D call TRBD2 (7 bases). The CDR3 consists of 14 residues. Germline CDR1 reads SGHAT; CDR2 reads FQNNGV. The ends were cut back, 5 bases at V and 4 bases at J, with 14 bases in the middle. Here the CDR3 reads CASSLDRGAETQYF. The DNA for the CDR3 is TGTGCCAGCAGCCTGGACCGGGGGGCAGAGACCCAGTACTTC.

CDR3 region: CASSDTGWVPQHF. CDR3 nucleotide sequence: TGTGCCAGCAGTGATACAGGGTGGGTGCCCCAGCATTTT. The chain joins TRBV6-1 to TRBJ1-5; D is perhaps TRBD1 (6 bases). Germline V lookup: CDR1 MNHNS, CDR2 SASEGT. The CDR3 consists of 13 residues. V was clipped by 3 bases and J by 9 bases, with 12 bases between them.

This rearrangement joins TRBV15 to TRBJ2-7; D possibly corresponds to TRBD2 (6 bases). The CDR3 has 15 amino acids. Trimming took off 4 bases at V and 4 bases at J, with 17 bases between the two ends. Germline V gene data show CDR1 as LNHNV and CDR2 as YYDKDF (reference sequence). The CDR3 nucleotides read TGTGCCACCAGCAATCCCTCCGGACTAAGATACGAGCAGTACTTC. Protein: CATSNPSGLRYEQYF.

The chain recombines TRBV28 with TRBJ2-7; 8 bases are a match to TRBD1. This CDR3 spans 14 amino acids. V lost 5 bases to trimming and J lost 3 bases; unmatched junction nucleotides: 6. Germline loops: CDR1 MDHEN, CDR2 SYDVKM. CDR3 sequence reads: CASSVYTGGYEQYF. CDR3 in DNA: TGTGCCAGCAGTGTATACACAGGGGGCTACGAGCAGTACTTC.

This sequence joins TRBV13 and TRBJ2-7, with TRBD2 matching over 8 bases. Germline CDR1 is PRHDT and CDR2 is FYEKMQ (reference sequence). The V gene end was trimmed by 3 bases and the J gene end by 1 base; junction bases not matched to a gene: 14. The CDR3 covers 18 residues. The CDR3 nucleotides read TGTGCCAGCAGCTTTTATTCCCCCTTGGCGGGGGGATCCTACGAGCAGTACTTC. The encoded protein is CASSFYSPLAGGSYEQYF.

This chain joins TRBV2 and TRBJ2-7; D not certain. The CDR3 spans 14 residues. Germline V lookup: CDR1 SNHLY, CDR2 FYNNEI. V lost 8 bases and J lost 0, with 14 bases in between. This chain's CDR3 is CASDLLRSSYEQYF. In nucleotides, the CDR3 is TGTGCCAGCGATTTACTACGGAGCTCCTACGAGCAGTACTTC.

This rearrangement joins TRBV4-1 to TRBJ1-2; TRBD1 matches 10 bases. Germline loops: CDR1 MGHRA, CDR2 YSYEKL. The CDR3 extends over 14 amino acids. Trimming took 7 bases from V and 7 from J; bases not matched to a gene: 9. As DNA, the CDR3 is TGCGCCAGCAACCCGACAGGGGGCGATGGTGGCTACACCTTC. Amino acid sequence: CASNPTGGDGGYTF.

The chain recombines TRBV29-1 with TRBJ2-3; a weak D match, TRBD1 (6 bases). The CDR3 loop spans 13 amino acids. V was shortened by 3 bases and J by 7 bases, with 14 bases between the two germline ends. Germline V CDR1 and CDR2: SQVTM, ANQGSEA. CDR3 residues: CSVEGALGNTQYF. The DNA of the CDR3 is TGCAGCGTTGAGGGGGCTTTGGGAAATACGCAGTATTTT.

This clone occurred once. This chain links TRBV6-1 with TRBJ2-3; D is undetermined. The CDR3 is 13 amino acids. CDR1 is MNHNS, CDR2 SASEGT, per germline. V shed 2 bases and J shed 1 base, with 4 bases lying between them. The CDR3 region has the DNA TGTGCCAGCAGTGAACAGGGCACAGATACGCAGTATTTT. Translating gives CASSEQGTDTQYF.

This sequence joins TRBV9 and TRBJ2-7; 9 bases map to TRBD2. Germline CDR1 and CDR2: SGDLS and YYNGEE. The V gene end was trimmed by 7 bases and the J gene end by 2 bases; junction bases not matched to a gene: 10. This CDR3 is built from 15 residues. In DNA form, the CDR3 reads TGTGCCAGCGCCGCGGGGGGGGCATGGGCCTACGAGCAGTACTTC. Its protein product is CASAAGGAWAYEQYF.

This clone was picked up one time. V is TRBV7-2 and J is TRBJ2-1, with 10 positions matching TRBD2. Germline V gene lookup returns CDR1 SGHTA and CDR2 FQGNSA. CDR3 length: 14 amino acids. V lost 2 bases and J lost 12; bases outside the gene matches: 7. The CDR3 nucleotides are TGTGCCAGCAGCTTAATTACTAGCGGGGTTGGGCAGTTCTTC. Protein product: CASSLITSGVGQFF.

This chain joins TRBV7-2 and TRBJ2-2, with TRBD2 matching over 9 bases. Germline loops: CDR1 SGHTA, CDR2 FQGNSA. Unmatched junction bases numbered 7, after V lost 5 bases and J lost 0 bases. The CDR3 is 17 amino acids. CDR3 amino acids: CASSVPTSGTNTGELFF. Written as DNA, the CDR3 is TGTGCCAGCAGCGTTCCGACTAGCGGTACGAACACCGGGGAGCTGTTTTTT.

This clone was found many times. This sequence joins TRBV5-4 and TRBJ2-2; 11 nucleotides align to TRBD2. The CDR3 runs to 17 residues. After removal of 3 bases from V and 0 bases from J, the junction contained 4 bases not matched to a gene. Germline assignment: CDR1 SGHNT and CDR2 YYREEE (reference sequence). The DNA of the CDR3 is TGTGCCAGCAGCTCGGGACTAGCGGCTACGAACACCGGGGAGCTGTTTTTT. This encodes CASSSGLAATNTGELFF.